This T cell receptor (beta chain) was sequenced during a study of shared clonotypes between healthy human individuals. The CDR3 totals 16 residues. The germline V gene has CDR1 MNHEY and CDR2 SMNVEV (reference sequence). The germline V and J ends were trimmed by 0 bases and 0 bases, with 11 bases remaining between them. This clone was seen once. Naive CD8 populations comprised CD45RO-negative cells positively selected for CCR7, excluding terminally differentiated effector memory CD45RA+ cells. Repertoires were generated with immunoSEQ multiplex PCR, while TCRdb's copy carries only in-frame clones and drops some. The table has about 2.1 million clones, around 93% seen once.

The material sequenced was naive CD8+ T cells from PBMCs. The chain is built from TRBV27 and TRBJ1-2; D ambiguous. This clonotype originated in a man younger than 35 in good health. Some clones in this sample may be carry-over from other donors' samples. The CDR3 DNA is TGTGCCAGCAGTTTATCGTTGGCAGCAGCTAACTATGGCTACACCTTC. It specifies CASSLSLAAANYGYTF.